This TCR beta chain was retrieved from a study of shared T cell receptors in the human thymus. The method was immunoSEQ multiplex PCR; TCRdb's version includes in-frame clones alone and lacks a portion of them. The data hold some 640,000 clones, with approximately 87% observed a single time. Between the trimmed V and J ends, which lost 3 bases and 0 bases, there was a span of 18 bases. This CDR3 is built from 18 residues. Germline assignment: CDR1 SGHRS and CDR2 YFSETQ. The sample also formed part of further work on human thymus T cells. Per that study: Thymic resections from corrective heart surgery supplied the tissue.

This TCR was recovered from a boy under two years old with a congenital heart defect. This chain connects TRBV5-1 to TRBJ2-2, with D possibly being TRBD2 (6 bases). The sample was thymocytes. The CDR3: CASSSAYSGHANTGELFF. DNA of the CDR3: TGCGCCAGCAGCTCGGCGTATAGCGGTCACGCGAACACCGGGGAGCTGTTTTTT.